These T cell receptor beta chains were read from a single sample in a study of blood T cell repertoires in COVID-19. The protocol was immunoSEQ multiplex PCR, while the TCRdb copy is restricted to in-frame clones and leaves out a portion. Of roughly 110,000 clones in the sample, over 70% are singletons; the top ten hold roughly 1.6%. The sample was peripheral blood. The receptors were gathered from a man aged 50 to 59 with acute or convalescent COVID-19. Both conserved end residues are part of each CDR3. Fields, in order: J gene, clone size, V gene, D gene, CDR3 DNA, CDR3 protein. D genes are given only for firm matches. Where a row states a size, it is once, few, many or the class of an expanded clone; other rows omit it.

J: TRBJ1-1; size: -; V: TRBV6-5; D: TRBD1; DNA: TGTGCCACCACCCTAACAGGGGGCGCGGGTGAAGCTTTCTTT; CDR3: CATTLTGGAGEAFF
J: TRBJ1-1; size: once; V: TRBV6-5; D: TRBD1; DNA: TGTGCCAGCAACAGGGGGCGAAGTAGATCTGAAGCTTTCTTT; CDR3: CASNRGRSRSEAFF
J: TRBJ1-5; size: few; V: TRBV27; D: -; DNA: TGTGCCAGCAGTTTAGGGGGCTTTGGCAATCAGCCCCAGCATTTT; CDR3: CASSLGGFGNQPQHF
J: TRBJ2-2; size: few; V: TRBV30; D: -; DNA: TGTGCCTGGGGGGCCTCGAACACCGGGGAGCTGTTTTTT; CDR3: CAWGASNTGELFF
J: TRBJ1-4; size: -; V: TRBV6-5; D: -; DNA: TGTGCCAGCAGCCGCCGAGGGACAACTAATGAAAAACTGTTTTTT; CDR3: CASSRRGTTNEKLFF
J: TRBJ1-2; size: -; V: TRBV6-5; D: TRBD1; DNA: TGTGCCAGCAGTCGACAGGGGAACGGCTACACCTTC; CDR3: CASSRQGNGYTF
J: TRBJ1-2; size: -; V: TRBV5-4; D: -; DNA: TGTGCCAGCAGCTTCCAGGGGACTAACTATGGCTACACCTTC; CDR3: CASSFQGTNYGYTF
J: TRBJ2-5; size: -; V: TRBV3-1/TRBV3-2; D: TRBD2; DNA: TGTGCCAGCAGCCGGCAACGGGGGGGAGAGACCCAGTACTTC; CDR3: CASSRQRGGETQYF
J: TRBJ2-7; size: -; V: TRBV5-8; D: TRBD1; DNA: TGTGCCAGCAGCTTGGCGGGACAGGGCTCCTACGAGCAGTACTTC; CDR3: CASSLAGQGSYEQYF
J: TRBJ1-5; size: few; V: TRBV30; D: -; DNA: TGTGCCTGGAGTGTACGGAGCAATCAGCCCCAGCATTTT; CDR3: CAWSVRSNQPQHF
J: TRBJ1-2; size: -; V: TRBV28; D: TRBD1; DNA: TGTGCCAGCAGTTCCTATTGGGACAGCTCTACCTATGGCTACACCTTC; CDR3: CASSSYWDSSTYGYTF
J: TRBJ1-1; size: -; V: TRBV5-1; D: -; DNA: TGCGCCAGCAGCTTGGGGGCTCGTTACACTGAAGCTTTCTTT; CDR3: CASSLGARYTEAFF
J: TRBJ2-1; size: -; V: TRBV5-1; D: -; DNA: TGCGCCAGCAGCTTACCGGGGGGCGCCTACAATGAGCAGTTCTTC; CDR3: CASSLPGGAYNEQFF
J: TRBJ1-1; size: -; V: TRBV3-1/TRBV3-2; D: TRBD1; DNA: TGTGCCAGCAGCTCAGACAGGGTTGAAGCTTTCTTT; CDR3: CASSSDRVEAFF
J: TRBJ1-1; size: -; V: TRBV11-2; D: -; DNA: TGTGCCAGCAGCTTCGGGGGTGACACTGAAGCTTTCTTT; CDR3: CASSFGGDTEAFF
J: TRBJ1-6; size: -; V: TRBV18; D: -; DNA: TGTGCCAGCCCCCCCCCTCCTTATTCACCCCTCCACTTT; CDR3: CASPPPPYSPLHF
J: TRBJ1-1; size: -; V: TRBV28; D: -; DNA: TGTGCCAGCATTCAAAACCCCTCCAGGCCCATGGGCACTGAAGCTTTCTTT; CDR3: CASIQNPSRPMGTEAFF
J: TRBJ1-2; size: -; V: TRBV5-1; D: -; DNA: TGCGCCAGCAGCTTCGGGGGTGATGGCTACACCTTC; CDR3: CASSFGGDGYTF
J: TRBJ2-1; size: -; V: TRBV6-1; D: -; DNA: TGTGCCAGCAGTGCGGCAGGGGTCAGAACTTACAATGAGCAGTTCTTC; CDR3: CASSAAGVRTYNEQFF
J: TRBJ1-5; size: -; V: TRBV24-1; D: TRBD1; DNA: TGTGCCACCAGTGATTGGGGGACAGGACATCAGCCCCAGCATTTT; CDR3: CATSDWGTGHQPQHF
J: TRBJ2-7; size: -; V: TRBV7-9; D: TRBD1; DNA: TGTGCCAGCAGCCGTCGACAGGGGACACCCTACGAGCAGTACTTC; CDR3: CASSRRQGTPYEQYF
J: TRBJ1-1; size: -; V: TRBV6-5; D: TRBD1; DNA: TGTGCCAGCAGCGGGACAGGGGGACCCCAAGCTTTCTTT; CDR3: CASSGTGGPQAFF
J: TRBJ1-5; size: few; V: TRBV5-1; D: -; DNA: TGCGCCAGCAGCTTGGTGGGGGCCTACAATCAGCCCCAGCATTTT; CDR3: CASSLVGAYNQPQHF
J: TRBJ1-5; size: -; V: TRBV11-2; D: -; DNA: TGTGCCAGCAGCTTGGATGGAGGAGACCATCAGCCCCAGCATTTT; CDR3: CASSLDGGDHQPQHF
J: TRBJ2-1; size: -; V: TRBV9; D: -; DNA: TGTGCCAGCAGCGCAACTACTAGAGGCAATGAGCAGTTCTTC; CDR3: CASSATTRGNEQFF